These T cell receptor beta chains were read from a single sample in a study of blood T cell repertoires in COVID-19. The protocol was immunoSEQ multiplex PCR, while the TCRdb copy is restricted to in-frame clones and leaves out a portion. This sample has roughly 150,000 clones; approximately 87% occur once, and the top ten carry over 9%. The specimen sequenced was peripheral blood. These receptors all stem from a woman aged 70-85 years with COVID-19, enrolled during active disease. The CDR3 runs from the conserved cysteine through the conserved F or W. A D gene is named only where the DNA matches it firmly. Only some rows state a clone size, as once, few, many or a class for expanded clones.

V gene	J gene	D gene	clone size	CDR3 DNA	CDR3 protein
TRBV18	TRBJ1-2	TRBD1	-	TGTGCCAGCTCACCAGACCCCCAGGGGGCGCGCTATGGCTACACCTTC	CASSPDPQGARYGYTF
TRBV18	TRBJ1-1	-	-	TGTGCCAGCTCACCGACAGCTACGGTAGCTTTCTTT	CASSPTATVAFF
TRBV6-5	TRBJ2-1	TRBD1	-	TGTGCCAGCAGGGGACAGGGGGGGAATGAGCAGTTCTTC	CASRGQGGNEQFF
TRBV14	TRBJ2-1	-	-	TGTGCCAGCAGCCAAATACGACAGCTCGCCCTAAAGGGGAATGAGCAGTTCTTC	CASSQIRQLALKGNEQFF
TRBV30	TRBJ1-1	-	-	TGTGCCTGGATTGACACCGCTGAAGCTTTCTTT	CAWIDTAEAFF
TRBV11-1	TRBJ1-4	-	-	TGTGCCAGCAGCTCTACAGGGTATTTCGAAAAACTGTTTTTT	CASSSTGYFEKLFF
TRBV5-6	TRBJ1-1	-	-	TGTGCCAGCAGCCCCACTCCAACTATGAACACTGAAGCTTTCTTT	CASSPTPTMNTEAFF
TRBV12-3/TRBV12-4	TRBJ2-7	-	-	TGTGCCAGCGGGGCAAGTTTCTACGAGCAGTACTTC	CASGASFYEQYF
TRBV1	TRBJ2-7	-	-	TGCACCCCAATCCCCGGGGAGGGGAGGCACGAGCAGTACTTC	CTPIPGEGRHEQYF
TRBV4-2	TRBJ2-7	TRBD2	-	TGTGCCAGCAGCCACACTAGCGGGGTCACCTACGAGCAGTACTTC	CASSHTSGVTYEQYF
TRBV11-1	TRBJ2-5	TRBD2	-	TGTGCCAGCAGTGCGGGGGTCCGGGAGACCCAGTACTTC	CASSAGVRETQYF
TRBV7-9	TRBJ1-1	-	-	TGTGCCAGCAGCCTGGGGGGGAGTACTGAAGCTTTCTTT	CASSLGGSTEAFF
TRBV10-3	TRBJ2-1	TRBD2	once	TGTGCCATCAGCGTAGGGACTAGCGGAACCTACAATGAGCAGTTCTTC	CAISVGTSGTYNEQFF
TRBV18	TRBJ2-1	TRBD2	-	TGTGCCAGCTCACCGCTAGCGGGGGACCGAAGCTCCTACAATGAGCAGTTCTTC	CASSPLAGDRSSYNEQFF
TRBV21-1	TRBJ2-1	-	-	TGTGCCAGCAGCACACCCGGACTAGCGGGGGGCCCGTTGAATGAGCAGTTCTTC	CASSTPGLAGGPLNEQFF
TRBV10-1	TRBJ1-1	-	-	TGCGCCAGCAGTGAGTCGGTTAGGGCCGACAGTAACCAAGCTTTCTTT	CASSESVRADSNQAFF
TRBV9	TRBJ2-2	TRBD1	-	TGTGCCAGCAGCGGACAGGGGGTTTACCCCGGGGAGCTGTTTTTT	CASSGQGVYPGELFF
TRBV28	TRBJ1-5	TRBD1	few	TGTGCCAGCAGTTTTAGGGGGCTTTGGCCCCAGCATTTT	CASSFRGLWPQHF
TRBV5-1	TRBJ2-3	-	-	TGCGCCAGCAGCCCTGACAGGTCCTACACAGATACGCAGTATTTT	CASSPDRSYTDTQYF
TRBV5-1	TRBJ2-3	TRBD2	-	TGCGCCAGCAGCCCCACTAGCGGGAGTCCCCGAGATACGCAGTATTTT	CASSPTSGSPRDTQYF
TRBV6-5	TRBJ2-7	TRBD2	-	TGTGCCAGCAGATTTAGCGGGGGGTCCTACGAGCAGTACTTC	CASRFSGGSYEQYF
TRBV27	TRBJ1-1	-	-	TGTGCCAGCAGTTTATCTCTTGACACTGAAGCTTTCTTT	CASSLSLDTEAFF
TRBV5-1	TRBJ2-1	TRBD1	-	TGCGCCAGCAGCACGATGGGGACAGGGGGCGCGAATGAGCAGTTCTTC	CASSTMGTGGANEQFF
TRBV9	TRBJ1-1	TRBD1	-	TGTGCCAGCAGCCCGCGGACAGGGTTCACTGAAGCTTTCTTT	CASSPRTGFTEAFF
TRBV19	TRBJ1-5	-	once	TGTGCCAGTAGTGGTTCCAGGGGAAGGGGCAATCAGCCCCAGCATTTT	CASSGSRGRGNQPQHF
TRBV6-4	TRBJ1-1	TRBD1	many	TGTGCCAGCAGTGACACAGGGGCGTTGAACACTGAAGCTTTCTTT	CASSDTGALNTEAFF
TRBV10-3	TRBJ2-1	-	-	TGTGCCATCAGTGAGGGGCAGGGTGGGATCAATGAGCAGTTCTTC	CAISEGQGGINEQFF
TRBV19	TRBJ1-4	-	-	TGTGCCAGTAGTTTTTCCATGAGTAATGAAAAACTGTTTTTT	CASSFSMSNEKLFF
TRBV2	TRBJ2-2	TRBD1	once	TGTGCCAGCAGTACACACAGGGGTGGCACCGGGGAGCTGTTTTTT	CASSTHRGGTGELFF
TRBV4-2	TRBJ2-7	TRBD2	few	TGTGCCAGCAGCCAAGAAGGTAGCGGGGGGGCCTACGAGCAGTACTTC	CASSQEGSGGAYEQYF
TRBV7-7	TRBJ2-3	-	-	TGTGCCAGCAGCTTAGGGCTGGCAGATACGCAGTATTTT	CASSLGLADTQYF
TRBV4-2	TRBJ2-7	-	-	TGTGCCAGCAGCCAAGATGACGGGGGAACCTACGAGCAGTACTTC	CASSQDDGGTYEQYF
TRBV19	TRBJ1-1	TRBD1	-	TGTGCCAGTGGAGGGGGCTACACTGAAGCTTTCTTT	CASGGGYTEAFF
TRBV6-5	TRBJ1-5	TRBD1	once	TGTGCCAGCAGGGGCGGACAGGGGAGCAATCAGCCCCAGCATTTT	CASRGGQGSNQPQHF
TRBV19	TRBJ1-1	-	-	TGTGCCAGTAGCCAAACCAGGAACACTGAAGCTTTCTTT	CASSQTRNTEAFF
TRBV5-5	TRBJ1-1	TRBD1	-	TGTGCCAGCAGCAATCGGGACAGGGGTTGGGCTGAAGCTTTCTTT	CASSNRDRGWAEAFF
TRBV5-1	TRBJ2-6	-	-	TGCGCCAGCAGCTTGATCTTCGGTGGGGCCAACGTCCTGACTTTC	CASSLIFGGANVLTF
TRBV7-9	TRBJ1-2	TRBD1	-	TGTGCCAGCAGCTCCCCGGGACAGGGGGCCTGGGGCTACACCTTC	CASSSPGQGAWGYTF
TRBV7-8	TRBJ1-5	TRBD1	-	TGTGCCAGCAGCTCGGGACAGGCGGCGGTGCGGATTTGGCCCCAGCATTTT	CASSSGQAAVRIWPQHF
TRBV3-1/TRBV3-2	TRBJ1-3	-	-	TGTGCCAGCAGCCAAGGCAGGGGAGTTGGAAACACCATATATTTT	CASSQGRGVGNTIYF
TRBV30	TRBJ1-1	TRBD1	-	TGTGCCTGGAGTCACCACAGGACAGGCGATAATGAAGCTTTCTTT	CAWSHHRTGDNEAFF
TRBV29-1	TRBJ2-2	TRBD2	-	TGCAGCGTTGTATTGGCTAGCGGGAACACCGGGGAGCTGTTTTTT	CSVVLASGNTGELFF
TRBV6-5	TRBJ1-2	-	-	TGTGCCAGCAGTTACTCCGGCAGGGCGGGGGGCTACACCTTC	CASSYSGRAGGYTF
TRBV18	TRBJ2-1	-	-	TGTGCCAGCTCACCGCAGGGTACTTCCTACAATGAGCAGTTCTTC	CASSPQGTSYNEQFF
TRBV5-5	TRBJ2-7	-	-	TGTGCCAGCAGCTTCAGGTTCTCCTACGAGCAGTACTTC	CASSFRFSYEQYF
TRBV4-1	TRBJ1-4	-	-	TGCGCCAGCAGCCAAGATGGATGGGGCCGTGAAAAACTGTTTTTT	CASSQDGWGREKLFF
TRBV6-6	TRBJ2-7	TRBD2	-	TGTGCCAGCAGTTACGCGCCTAGCGGGGGGGCCTACGAGCAGTACTTC	CASSYAPSGGAYEQYF
TRBV7-3	TRBJ2-5	TRBD2	-	TGTGCCAGCAGCTTAGTTCGCGCGGGGGTTGCAGAGACCCAGTACTTC	CASSLVRAGVAETQYF
TRBV19	TRBJ2-7	-	-	TGTGCCAGTAGTATCGGAGGTGGGAGGTCCTCCTACGAGCAGTACTTC	CASSIGGGRSSYEQYF
TRBV12-3/TRBV12-4	TRBJ1-4	-	-	TGTGCCAGCAGTCCCCAGGCGTACGAAAAACTGTTTTTT	CASSPQAYEKLFF
TRBV7-2	TRBJ2-3	TRBD2	-	TGTGCCAGCAGCCGCCGTAGCGGGGGCATCCCAGATACGCAGTATTTT	CASSRRSGGIPDTQYF
TRBV3-1/TRBV3-2	TRBJ2-5	-	-	TGTGCCAGCAGCCAACGCAGTCAGGGCCTTCCGATTTACTTC	CASSQRSQGLPIYF
TRBV3-1/TRBV3-2	TRBJ1-5	TRBD1	-	TGTGCCAGCAGCCAGCAAGGACAGGCGGGGAGGCCCCAGCATTTT	CASSQQGQAGRPQHF
TRBV6-5	TRBJ1-1	TRBD1	-	TGTGCCAGCAGAGTGGGACAGATGAACACTGAAGCTTTCTTT	CASRVGQMNTEAFF
TRBV3-1/TRBV3-2	TRBJ2-1	TRBD2	-	TGTGCCAGCAGCCAAGATCTTGGCGGGGGGCCCTACAATGAGCAGTTCTTC	CASSQDLGGGPYNEQFF
TRBV28	TRBJ2-6	-	-	TGTGCCAGCAGTTCCCGGGGGTCTGGGGCCAACGTCCTGACTTTC	CASSSRGSGANVLTF
TRBV6-5	TRBJ1-6	TRBD1	-	TGTGCCAGCAGTTACTCGAGACAGGGCGGTTCACCCCTCCACTTT	CASSYSRQGGSPLHF